The clone carrying this T cell receptor (beta chain) was seen more than once but under ten times. TCRdb itself ran the RT-PCR reads through MiXCR, one entry per CDR3 protein. The sample lists more than 550,000 distinct CDR3 sequences, approximately 14% occurring once. The CDR3 runs to 15 residues. V shed 4 bases and J shed 0 bases, with 10 bases lying between them. Germline V gives CDR1 SGHRS, CDR2 YFSETQ. The material sequenced was memory CD4+ T cells from blood. The source is a female donor in good health, serving as a healthy control. This chain connects TRBV5-1 to TRBJ2-2; weak D call: TRBD1 (5 bases). Here the CDR3 reads CASSTDTSNTGELFF. CDR3 sequence (DNA): TGCGCCAGCAGCACGGACACGTCGAACACCGGGGAGCTGTTTTTT. The complete variable domain, with remaining parts taken from reference TRBV5-1 and TRBJ2-2, reads KAGVTQTPRYLIKTRGQQVTLSCSPISGHRSVSWYQQTPGQGLQFLFEYFSETQRNKGNFPGRFSGRQFSNSRSEMNVSTLELGDSALYLCASSTDTSNTGELFFGEGSRLTVL.